The rows below give T cell receptor beta chains drawn from one sample of a study of TIL therapy for anti-PD-1-resistant metastatic lung cancer. Here immunoSEQ multiplex PCR was the method, and the copy in TCRdb shows in-frame clones only, minus some. The sample consists of approximately 87,000 clones, 65% of them appearing once. Sequenced here: tumor tissue, sampled at baseline. These receptors were collected from a person aged 25 to 85 with non-small cell lung cancer. The CDR3 runs from the conserved cysteine through the conserved F or W.

V	J	CDR3
TRBV7-2	TRBJ2-2	CASSPVVGQVTGELFF
TRBV27	TRBJ1-6	CASSPGPNSPLHF
TRBV2	TRBJ2-1	CASSVYNEQFF
TRBV9	TRBJ1-4	CASSVGDRNEKLFF
TRBV5-4	TRBJ2-5	CASSLDGETQYF
TRBV30	TRBJ2-5	CAWSGGGAYQETQYF
TRBV27	TRBJ1-4	CASSPITLATNEKLFF
TRBV27	TRBJ2-7	CASSLSGTGPAEQYF
TRBV11-2	TRBJ2-1	CASSLKRRLTTYNEQFF
TRBV5-6	TRBJ1-5	CASSLTGGLPSNQPQHF
TRBV11-2	TRBJ1-5	CASSLAGTQPQHF
TRBV5-8	TRBJ1-5	CASNIFDSGNQPQHF
TRBV5-4	TRBJ2-2	CASSLAISTGELFF
TRBV9	TRBJ1-4	CASSETPATNEKLFF
TRBV7-2	TRBJ2-1	CASHLGGGNEQFF
TRBV3-1/TRBV3-2	TRBJ2-2	CASRRVGGGAVTGELFF
TRBV4-2	TRBJ1-1	CASSQDREFFSTEAFF
TRBV18	TRBJ2-3	CASSSRAGQGASDTQYF
TRBV24-1	TRBJ2-6	CATSDPEDRVRGANVLTF
TRBV7-6	TRBJ2-7	CASSEDRGGYEQYF
TRBV7-8	TRBJ1-1	CASSSGSWNTEAFF
TRBV2	TRBJ2-7	CASKGGGGYEQYF
TRBV19	TRBJ2-1	CASSIPGLGSYNEQFF
TRBV19	TRBJ2-7	CASSIQAGGRYEQYF
TRBV6-5	TRBJ2-7	CASSYSTGYEQYF
TRBV3-1/TRBV3-2	TRBJ2-3	CASQDLGGLRSDTQYF
TRBV9	TRBJ2-2	CASSVSGGASGELFF
TRBV11-1	TRBJ2-7	CASGQGYEQYF
TRBV6-5	TRBJ1-5	CASILDSVNQPQHF